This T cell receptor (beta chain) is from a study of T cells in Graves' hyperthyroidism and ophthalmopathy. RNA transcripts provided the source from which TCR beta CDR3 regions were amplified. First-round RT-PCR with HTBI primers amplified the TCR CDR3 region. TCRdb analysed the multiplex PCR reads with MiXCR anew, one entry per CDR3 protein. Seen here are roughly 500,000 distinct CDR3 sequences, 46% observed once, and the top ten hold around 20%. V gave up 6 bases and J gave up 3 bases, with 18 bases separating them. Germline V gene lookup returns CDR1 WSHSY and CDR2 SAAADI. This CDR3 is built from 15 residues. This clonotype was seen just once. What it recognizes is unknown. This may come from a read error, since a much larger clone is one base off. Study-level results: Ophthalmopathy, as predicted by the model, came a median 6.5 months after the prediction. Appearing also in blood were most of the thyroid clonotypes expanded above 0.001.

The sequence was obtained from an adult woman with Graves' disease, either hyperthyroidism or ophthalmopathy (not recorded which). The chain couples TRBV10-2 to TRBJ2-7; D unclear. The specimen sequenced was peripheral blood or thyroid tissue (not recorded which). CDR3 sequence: CASSQVGTKSYEQYF. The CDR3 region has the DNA TGCGCCAGCAGCCAAGTGGGAACTAAAAGCTACGAGCAGTACTTC.